What follows are 28 T cell receptor beta chains derived from one specimen sequenced in a study of T cell repertoires in cytomegalovirus infection. Each CDR3 protein is one row after TCRdb ran MiXCR on the reads. The sample shows under 300,000 distinct CDR3 sequences, approximately 13% of them seen only once. Input material: PBMCs. Every receptor here comes from a human donor in good health (CMV status not recorded). Some clones in this sample may be carry-over from other donors' samples.

The genes are TRBV2 and TRBJ2-7, with a possible D match to TRBD1 (5 bases). The ends were cut back, 6 bases at V and 7 bases at J, with 22 bases in the middle. The CDR3 consists of 15 residues. Germline assignment: CDR1 SNHLY and CDR2 FYNNEI. Here the CDR3 DNA reads TGTGCCAGCAGCGCCCAGGACATAGTACGTTTGGAGCAGTACTTC. Translated: CASSAQDIVRLEQYF.

The chain couples TRBV7-8 to TRBJ1-2; 8 bases agree with TRBD1. This CDR3 is built from 15 residues. The ends lost 0 bases at V and 4 bases at J; junction bases unmatched: 4. Germline V gives CDR1 SGHVS, CDR2 FQNEAQ. CDR3 sequence (DNA): TGTGCCAGCAGCTTAGCCTCCACAGGGGGCTATGGCTACACCTTC. Translation: CASSLASTGGYGYTF.

This chain links TRBV19 with TRBJ1-1; no reliable D call. The CDR3 has 15 residues. Trimming pared 4 bases from V and 5 bases from J, leaving 17 bases between. Per germline, CDR1 LNHDA and CDR2 SQIVND (reference sequence). The CDR3, as DNA: TGTGCCAGTAGTAATCGGGTGGGGTCTGGGACTGAAGCTTTCTTT. Translation: CASSNRVGSGTEAFF.

This chain connects TRBV4-1 to TRBJ2-7, with D uncertain. This CDR3 has 16 amino acids. Per germline, CDR1 MGHRA and CDR2 YSYEKL. V shed 0 bases and J shed 0 bases, with 12 bases lying between them. Here the CDR3 reads CASSQDPVSGSYEQYF. CDR3 DNA: TGCGCCAGCAGCCAAGATCCGGTGTCAGGCTCCTACGAGCAGTACTTC.

This clonotype was seen a few times. The genes are TRBV7-9 and TRBJ2-7; the match to TRBD2 covers 8 bases. Per the germline V gene, CDR1 is SEHNR and CDR2 is FQNEAQ (reference sequence). With V trimmed by 0 bases and J by 6 bases, 7 bases remained unmatched. The CDR3 is made up of 15 amino acids. The CDR3: CASSLASGMTAEQYF. The CDR3 DNA is TGTGCCAGCAGCTTAGCTAGCGGGATGACAGCCGAGCAGTACTTC.

This clonotype was observed at least ten times. The CDR3 spells CASSLRDRDTGELFF. The CDR3 nucleotides read TGTGCCAGCAGCTTACGGGACAGAGACACCGGGGAGCTGTTTTTT. V usage is TRBV5-6 and J usage is TRBJ2-2; 7 bases fit TRBD1. Trimming removed 2 bases from V and 3 bases from J; junction bases left unmatched: 4. The CDR3 is 15 residues long. Germline CDR1 and CDR2: SGHDT and YYEEEE.

The chain links TRBV7-9 to TRBJ2-1, with a possible D match to TRBD2 (5 bases). V lost 0 bases and J 2 bases, leaving 11 bases between the germline ends. CDR3 size: 16 residues. Germline loops: CDR1 SEHNR, CDR2 FQNEAQ (reference sequence). The CDR3 here is CASSLAGEPAYNEQFF. The CDR3 DNA is TGTGCCAGCAGCTTAGCTGGGGAGCCCGCCTACAATGAGCAGTTCTTC.

This clonotype was observed a handful of times. V and J are TRBV29-1 and TRBJ1-5; D possibly corresponds to TRBD1 (6 bases). The CDR3 loop spans 14 amino acids. From germline, CDR1 is SQVTM and CDR2 ANQGSEA. V was trimmed by 7 bases and J by 4 bases, leaving 17 bases between them. The CDR3 reads CSASIGGKNQPQHF. CDR3 nucleotides: TGCAGCGCCTCCATAGGGGGGAAAAATCAGCCCCAGCATTTT.

This clonotype was counted many times. This chain joins TRBV19 and TRBJ2-7; 8 bases are shared with TRBD1. The V segment lost 5 bases and the J segment 2 bases; nucleotides outside the gene matches: 14. Germline lookup yields CDR1 LNHDA and CDR2 SQIVND (reference sequence). The CDR3 totals 17 residues. CDR3 protein: CASSPPRGLGSTYEQYF. For the CDR3, the DNA is TGTGCCAGTAGTCCACCCAGGGGGCTAGGGTCCACCTACGAGCAGTACTTC.

CDR3 sequence (DNA): TGTGCCAGCAGCAATCCCAATGCAGGGTGGGGAGTCTATGGCTACACCTTC. It yields the protein CASSNPNAGWGVYGYTF. The rearrangement uses TRBV28 and TRBJ1-2, with D perhaps matching TRBD1 (5 bases). Between the trimmed V and J ends, which lost 6 bases and 4 bases, there was a span of 24 bases. This CDR3 comprises 17 residues. Germline-derived CDR1 and CDR2 are MDHEN and SYDVKM.

This clonotype has more than one count but fewer than ten. This sequence joins TRBV7-8 and TRBJ2-6; no firm D call. The CDR3 runs 15 residues. The V gene's germline CDR1 is SGHVS and CDR2 FQNEAQ. Trimming cost V 6 bases and J 0 bases, with 9 bases left between them. Written as DNA, the CDR3 is TGTGCCAGCAGTCGCGACCACTCTGGGGCCAACGTCCTGACTTTC. Its translation is CASSRDHSGANVLTF.

This chain uses TRBV7-3 with TRBJ2-2, with D unclear. There are 13 residues in the CDR3. Trimming cost V 4 bases and J 7 bases, with 10 bases left between them. Looked up from germline, CDR1 is SGHTA and CDR2 is FQGTGA. CDR3 nucleotides: TGTGCCAGCAGCTCCCTCCCTAACGGGGAGCTGTTTTTT. Translating it yields CASSSLPNGELFF.

The chain employs TRBV18 and TRBJ1-1; D possibly corresponds to TRBD1 (6 bases). Trimming took 6 bases from V and 5 from J, leaving 13 bases between them. CDR3 length equals 13 residues. Germline V gene data show CDR1 as KGHSH and CDR2 as LQKENI. The CDR3 loop reads CASSRNRETEAFF. CDR3 nucleotide sequence: TGTGCCAGCTCGCGAAACAGGGAAACTGAAGCTTTCTTT.

V usage is TRBV20-1 and J usage is TRBJ1-1; D not resolved. This CDR3 spans 17 amino acids. The germline V and J ends were trimmed by 0 bases and 7 bases, with 24 bases remaining between them. Germline CDR1 and CDR2: DFQATT and SNEGSKA (reference sequence). This CDR3 reads CSARDGSPRSVTGEAFF. The CDR3 nucleotides read TGCAGTGCTAGAGATGGGTCCCCCCGAAGCGTTACGGGTGAAGCTTTCTTT.

This clonotype was recorded many times. The chain carries TRBV5-5 and TRBJ2-1; no definite D call. This CDR3 region has 15 residues. In germline, CDR1 is SGHKS, CDR2 YYEKEE (reference sequence). The V end was cut by 0 bases, the J end by 4 bases, with 11 bases between. CDR3 nucleotide sequence: TGTGCCAGCAGCTTGGGTGGGATTCGGTACAATGAGCAGTTCTTC. Residues: CASSLGGIRYNEQFF.

The V and J genes are TRBV11-1 and TRBJ2-7, with 9 positions matching TRBD1. The germline V gene has CDR1 SGHAT and CDR2 FQDESV (reference sequence). The CDR3 extends over 18 amino acids. The ends lost 0 bases at V and 6 bases at J; junction bases unmatched: 15. In DNA form, the CDR3 reads TGTGCCAGCAGCTTAGCCGTCGGGACAGGGATTGTAAAGAGCGAGCAGTACTTC. Translating it yields CASSLAVGTGIVKSEQYF. Complete variable domain (other parts from reference TRBV11-1 and TRBJ2-7): EAEVAQSPRYKITEKSQAVAFWCDPISGHATLYWYRQILGQGPELLVQFQDESVVDDSQLPKDRFSAERLKGVDSTLKIQPAELGDSAMYLCASSLAVGTGIVKSEQYFGPGTRLTVT.

Many counts were recorded for this clonotype. V and J are TRBV5-5 and TRBJ1-2, with a possible D match to TRBD1 (5 bases). The V gene's germline CDR1 is SGHKS and CDR2 YYEKEE (reference sequence). The germline V and J ends were trimmed by 1 base and 5 bases, with 12 bases remaining between them. CDR3 length: 14 residues. In DNA, the CDR3 is TGTGCCAGCAGCTTGACTACAGGCGAATATGGCTACACCTTC. The encoded protein is CASSLTTGEYGYTF.

This clonotype was seen many times. The chain combines TRBV7-2 with TRBJ2-3; a weak D match, TRBD2 (5 bases). CDR3 length equals 16 residues. Trimming took 0 bases from V and 1 from J, leaving 11 bases between them. The germline V gene encodes CDR1 SGHTA and CDR2 FQGNSA. The CDR3 protein is CASSLAPWGGTDTQYF. The DNA for the CDR3 is TGTGCCAGCAGCTTAGCTCCTTGGGGAGGCACAGATACGCAGTATTTT.

The V gene is TRBV29-1, the J gene TRBJ2-1; D remains ambiguous. The germline V and J ends were trimmed by 4 bases and 5 bases, with 12 bases remaining between them. CDR1 and CDR2 from the germline V gene are SQVTM and ANQGSEA. The CDR3 is made up of 13 amino acids. In DNA form, the CDR3 reads TGCAGCGTTGGGCTATCCTACGACAATGAGCAGTTCTTC. This gives the protein CSVGLSYDNEQFF.

Only a few counts were recorded for this clonotype. This chain uses TRBV20-1 with TRBJ1-1, with D possibly being TRBD1 (6 bases). V was clipped by 5 bases and J by 6 bases, with 22 bases between them. Germline CDR1 DFQATT, CDR2 SNEGSKA (reference sequence). The CDR3 sequence is 15 residues long. The CDR3 loop reads CSASTRRGTPSEAFF. The CDR3 DNA sequence: TGCAGTGCTTCTACCCGAAGGGGGACACCTTCTGAAGCTTTCTTT.

This clonotype was counted at least ten times. This chain connects TRBV7-2 to TRBJ2-1; 9 bases line up with TRBD1. The length of the CDR3 is 19 residues. CDR1 is SGHTA, CDR2 FQGNSA, per germline. J lost 0 bases, V lost 5 bases, and 14 bases had no gene match. The chain's CDR3 is CASSLHSTKGQGSYNEQFF. The CDR3 nucleotides are TGTGCCAGCAGCCTCCACTCGACCAAGGGACAGGGCTCCTACAATGAGCAGTTCTTC.

There are many counts of this clonotype. CDR3 in DNA: TGTGCCAGCAGCCCACAGGGGGTCGAGCAGTACTTC. This sequence encodes CASSPQGVEQYF. The chain couples TRBV6-1 to TRBJ2-7, with 8 nucleotides matching TRBD1. Germline CDR1 is MNHNS and CDR2 is SASEGT. The CDR3 has 12 amino acids. The trim removed 6 bases at V and 6 bases at J, leaving 4 bases unmatched.

The chain links TRBV7-9 to TRBJ2-3, with D unclear. CDR3 length equals 14 residues. CDR1 and CDR2 from the germline V gene are SEHNR and FQNEAQ (reference sequence). Trimming removed 7 bases from V and 0 bases from J, with 11 bases in between. The CDR3 is CASNPGRSTDTQYF. CDR3 nucleotides: TGTGCCAGCAACCCCGGGCGCAGCACAGATACGCAGTATTTT.

In this sample, this clonotype turned up a few times. The V gene is TRBV3-1, the J gene TRBJ1-4, with 8 bases that match TRBD1. Germline trimming cut 6 bases from V and 5 bases from J; bases unmatched to any gene: 11. CDR3 length: 16 residues. Germline loops: CDR1 LGHDT, CDR2 YNNKEL (reference sequence). DNA for the CDR3: TGTGCCAGCAGTGGACTACCGGGACAGGCGAATGAAAAACTGTTTTTT. This translates into CASSGLPGQANEKLFF.

This clonotype was picked up many times. The rearrangement joins TRBV5-5 to TRBJ1-5, with a weak D call TRBD1 (5 bases). With 0 bases removed from V and 7 bases from J, the gap between germline ends came to 14 bases. This CDR3 is 15 amino acids long. CDR1 is SGHKS and CDR2 is YYEKEE in the germline V gene (reference sequence). The CDR3 sequence: CASSLGVAGGQPQHF. The CDR3 nucleotides are TGTGCCAGCAGCTTGGGGGTTGCGGGGGGACAGCCCCAGCATTTT.

The table lists this clonotype with many counts. The rearrangement links TRBV7-9 to TRBJ2-3; no reliable D call. Germline assignment: CDR1 SEHNR and CDR2 FQNEAQ (reference sequence). V was shortened by 1 base and J by 2 bases, with 4 bases between the two germline ends. CDR3 length: 13 amino acids. The CDR3 sequence is CASSLVVTDTQYF. In DNA form, the CDR3 reads TGTGCCAGCAGCTTAGTGGTCACAGATACGCAGTATTTT. The whole variable domain, remainder taken from reference TRBV7-9 and TRBJ2-3, is DTGVSQNPRHKITKRGQNVTFRCDPISEHNRLYWYRQTLGQGPEFLTYFQNEAQLEKSRLLSDRFSAERPKGSFSTLEIQRTEQGDSAMYLCASSLVVTDTQYFGPGTRLTVL.

This clonotype was counted many times. The junction and the germline gene differ at one end; a read error may be behind it. The chain employs TRBV7-2 and TRBJ1-5; D unclear. The germline V gene has CDR1 SGHTA and CDR2 FQGNSA. The CDR3 consists of 15 residues. CDR3 sequence: CASSLAPGSNQPQHF. The DNA for the CDR3 is TGTGCCAGCAGCCTAGCCCCAGGTAGCAATCAGCCCCAGCATTTT.

This sequence joins TRBV5-1 and TRBJ2-1, with 11 bases fitting TRBD1. After removal of 5 bases from V and 0 bases from J, the junction contained 4 bases not matched to a gene. Germline CDR1 is SGHRS and CDR2 is YFSETQ. This CDR3 is built from 16 residues. CDR3 in amino acids: CASRAGTGGSYNEQFF. DNA of the CDR3: TGCGCCAGCAGAGCCGGGACAGGGGGCTCCTACAATGAGCAGTTCTTC. Full variable domain (missing parts from reference TRBV5-1 and TRBJ2-1): KAGVTQTPRYLIKTRGQQVTLSCSPISGHRSVSWYQQTPGQGLQFLFEYFSETQRNKGNFPGRFSGRQFSNSRSEMNVSTLELGDSALYLCASRAGTGGSYNEQFFGPGTRLTVL.